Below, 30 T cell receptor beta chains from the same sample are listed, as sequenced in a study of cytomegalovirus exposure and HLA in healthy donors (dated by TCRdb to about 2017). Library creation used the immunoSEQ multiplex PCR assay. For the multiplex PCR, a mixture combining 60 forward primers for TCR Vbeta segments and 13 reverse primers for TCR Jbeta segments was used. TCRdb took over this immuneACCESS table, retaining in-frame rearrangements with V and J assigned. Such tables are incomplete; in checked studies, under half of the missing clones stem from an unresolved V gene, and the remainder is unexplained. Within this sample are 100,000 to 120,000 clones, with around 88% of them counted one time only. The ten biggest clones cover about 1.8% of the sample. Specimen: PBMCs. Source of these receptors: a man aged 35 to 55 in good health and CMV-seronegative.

The CDR3 spells CASSSRDRDTDTQYF. In nucleotides, the CDR3 is TGCGCCAGCAGCTCCCGGGACAGGGACACAGATACGCAGTATTTT. The rearrangement uses TRBV5-1 and TRBJ2-3; 9 bases are shared with TRBD1. V dropped 3 bases and J dropped 2; count of bases not matched to a gene: 4. The CDR3 has 15 amino acids. Per the germline V gene, CDR1 is SGHRS and CDR2 is YFSETQ.

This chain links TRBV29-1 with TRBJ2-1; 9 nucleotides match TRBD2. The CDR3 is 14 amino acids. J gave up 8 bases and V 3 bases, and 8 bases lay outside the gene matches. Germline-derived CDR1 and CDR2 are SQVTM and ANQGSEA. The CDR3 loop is CSVERGLAADEQFF. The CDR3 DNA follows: TGCAGCGTTGAGCGGGGACTAGCTGCGGATGAGCAGTTCTTC.

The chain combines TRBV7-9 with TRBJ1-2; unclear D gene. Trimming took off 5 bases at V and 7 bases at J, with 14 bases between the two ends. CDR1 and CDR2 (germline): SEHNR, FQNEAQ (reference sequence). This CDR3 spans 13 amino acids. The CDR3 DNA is TGTGCCAGCAGCACCGACTCCGCCGGTGGCTACACCTTC. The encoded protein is CASSTDSAGGYTF.

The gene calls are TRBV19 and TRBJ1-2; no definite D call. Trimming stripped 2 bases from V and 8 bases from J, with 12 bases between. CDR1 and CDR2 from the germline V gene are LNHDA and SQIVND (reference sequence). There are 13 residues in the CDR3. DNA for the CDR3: TGTGCCAGTAGTATAATCCCGGGGTCCGGCTACACCTTC. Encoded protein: CASSIIPGSGYTF.

CDR3 loop: CASSLAETLGHTQYF. CDR3 coding DNA: TGTGCCAGCAGCTTAGCCGAGACTCTTGGCCATACGCAGTATTTT. This rearrangement joins TRBV7-6 to TRBJ2-3; D is unresolved. V was clipped by 0 bases and J by 7 bases, with 14 bases between them. The CDR3 loop spans 15 amino acids. The V gene's germline CDR1 is SGHVS and CDR2 FNYEAQ. The full variable domain, with the rest looked up from reference TRBV7-6 and TRBJ2-3, is GAGVSQSPRYKVTKRGQDVALRCDPISGHVSLYWYRQALGQGPEFLTYFNYEAQQDKSGLPNDRFSAERPEGSISTLTIQRTEQRDSAMYRCASSLAETLGHTQYFGPGTRLTVL.

This CDR3 reads CASSRQQGRMGYGYTF. The DNA of the CDR3 is TGTGCCAGCAGCCGTCAACAGGGACGGATGGGCTATGGCTACACCTTC. The chain employs TRBV7-2 and TRBJ1-2, with a tentative D call TRBD1 (6 bases). V lost 5 bases to trimming and J lost 4 bases, with 20 bases between them. Germline CDR1 reads SGHTA; CDR2 reads FQGNSA. This CDR3 region has 16 residues. Drawing the rest from reference TRBV7-2 and TRBJ1-2, the complete variable domain is GAGVSQSPSNKVTEKGKDVELRCDPISGHTALYWYRQSLGQGLEFLIYFQGNSAPDKSGLPSDRFSAERTGGSVSTLTIQRTQQEDSAVYLCASSRQQGRMGYGYTFGSGTRLTVV.

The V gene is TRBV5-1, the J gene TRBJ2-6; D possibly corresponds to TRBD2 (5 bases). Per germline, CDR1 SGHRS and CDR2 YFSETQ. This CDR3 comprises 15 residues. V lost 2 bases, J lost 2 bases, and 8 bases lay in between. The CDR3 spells CASSFTRPGANVLTF. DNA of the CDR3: TGCGCCAGCAGCTTCACTAGACCTGGGGCCAACGTCCTGACTTTC.

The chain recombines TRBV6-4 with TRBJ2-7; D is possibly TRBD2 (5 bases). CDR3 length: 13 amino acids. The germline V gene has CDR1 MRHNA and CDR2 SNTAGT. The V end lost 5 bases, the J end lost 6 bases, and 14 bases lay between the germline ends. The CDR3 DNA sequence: TGTGCCAGCAGTCTTCAAGGAGGTTCCGAGCAGTACTTC. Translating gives CASSLQGGSEQYF.

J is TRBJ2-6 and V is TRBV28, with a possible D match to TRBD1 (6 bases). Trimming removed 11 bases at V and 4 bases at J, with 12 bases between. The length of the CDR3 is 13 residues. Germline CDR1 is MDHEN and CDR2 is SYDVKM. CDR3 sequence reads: CAGGRQGANVLTF. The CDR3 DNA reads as TGTGCCGGGGGCCGGCAGGGGGCCAACGTCCTGACTTTC.

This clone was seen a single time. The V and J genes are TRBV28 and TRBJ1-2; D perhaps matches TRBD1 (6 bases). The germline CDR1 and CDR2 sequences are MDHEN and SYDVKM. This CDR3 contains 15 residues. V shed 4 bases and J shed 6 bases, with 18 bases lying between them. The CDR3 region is CASSSRAGARNGYTF. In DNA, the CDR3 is TGTGCCAGCAGTTCTAGGGCAGGGGCTAGAAATGGCTACACCTTC.

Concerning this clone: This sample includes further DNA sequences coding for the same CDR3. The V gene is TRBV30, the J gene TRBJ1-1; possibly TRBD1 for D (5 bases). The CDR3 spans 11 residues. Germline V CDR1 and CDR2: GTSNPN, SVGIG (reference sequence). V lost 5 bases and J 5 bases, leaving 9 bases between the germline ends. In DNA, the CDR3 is TGTGCCTGGGGGGGGGATACTGAAGCTTTCTTT. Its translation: CAWGGDTEAFF.

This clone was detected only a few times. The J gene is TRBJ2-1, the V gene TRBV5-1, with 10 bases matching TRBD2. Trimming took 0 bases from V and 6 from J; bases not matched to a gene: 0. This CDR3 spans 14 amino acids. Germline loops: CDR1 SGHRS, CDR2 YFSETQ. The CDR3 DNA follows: TGCGCCAGCAGCTTGGGGACTAGCGGCAATGAGCAGTTCTTC. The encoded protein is CASSLGTSGNEQFF.

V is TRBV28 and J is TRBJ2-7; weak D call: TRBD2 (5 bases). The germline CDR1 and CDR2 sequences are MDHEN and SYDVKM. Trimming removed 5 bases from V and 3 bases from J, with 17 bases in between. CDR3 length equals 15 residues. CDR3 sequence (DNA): TGTGCCAGCAGTCAAATCCCCCGGGAACTCTACGAGCAGTACTTC. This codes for CASSQIPRELYEQYF.

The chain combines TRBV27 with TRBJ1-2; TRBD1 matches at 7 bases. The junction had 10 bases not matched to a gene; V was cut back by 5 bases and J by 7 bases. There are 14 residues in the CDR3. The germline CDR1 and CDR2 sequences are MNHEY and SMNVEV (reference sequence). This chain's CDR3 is CASSGTGASGGYTF. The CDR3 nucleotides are TGTGCCAGCAGTGGAACAGGGGCCAGCGGTGGCTACACCTTC.

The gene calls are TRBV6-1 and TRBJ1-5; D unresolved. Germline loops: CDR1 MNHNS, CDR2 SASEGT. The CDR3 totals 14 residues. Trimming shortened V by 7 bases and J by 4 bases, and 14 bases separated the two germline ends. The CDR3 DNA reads TGTGCCAGCAACGACATACATCGTAATCAGCCCCAGCATTTT. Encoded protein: CASNDIHRNQPQHF.

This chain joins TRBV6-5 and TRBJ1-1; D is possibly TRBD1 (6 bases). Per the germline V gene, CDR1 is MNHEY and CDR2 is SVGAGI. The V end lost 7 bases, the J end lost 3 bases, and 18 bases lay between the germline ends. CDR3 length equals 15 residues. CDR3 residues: CASNKLGGEDTEAFF. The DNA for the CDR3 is TGTGCCAGCAATAAATTAGGGGGGGAGGACACTGAAGCTTTCTTT.

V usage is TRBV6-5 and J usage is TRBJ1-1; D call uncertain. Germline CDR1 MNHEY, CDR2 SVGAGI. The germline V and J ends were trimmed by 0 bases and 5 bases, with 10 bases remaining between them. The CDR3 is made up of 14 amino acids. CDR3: CASSYSFAGTEAFF. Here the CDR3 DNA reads TGTGCCAGCAGTTACTCGTTCGCGGGAACTGAAGCTTTCTTT.

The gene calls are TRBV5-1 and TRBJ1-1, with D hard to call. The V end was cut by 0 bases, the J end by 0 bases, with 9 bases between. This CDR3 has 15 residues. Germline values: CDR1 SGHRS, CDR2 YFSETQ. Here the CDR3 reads CASSLAPGLNTEAFF. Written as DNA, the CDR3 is TGCGCCAGCAGCTTGGCCCCGGGTTTGAACACTGAAGCTTTCTTT. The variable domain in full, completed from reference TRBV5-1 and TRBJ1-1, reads KAGVTQTPRYLIKTRGQQVTLSCSPISGHRSVSWYQQTPGQGLQFLFEYFSETQRNKGNFPGRFSGRQFSNSRSEMNVSTLELGDSALYLCASSLAPGLNTEAFFGQGTRLTVV.

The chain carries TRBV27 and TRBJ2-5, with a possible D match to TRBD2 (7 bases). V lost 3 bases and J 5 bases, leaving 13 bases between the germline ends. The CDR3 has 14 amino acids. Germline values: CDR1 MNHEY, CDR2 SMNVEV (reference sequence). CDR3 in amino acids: CASSLLGGAETQYF. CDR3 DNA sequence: TGTGCCAGCAGTTTGTTAGGGGGGGCGGAGACCCAGTACTTC.

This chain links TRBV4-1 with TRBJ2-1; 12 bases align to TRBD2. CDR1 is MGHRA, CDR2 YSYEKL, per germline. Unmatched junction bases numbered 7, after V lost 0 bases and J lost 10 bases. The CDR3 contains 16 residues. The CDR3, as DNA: TGCGCCAGCAGCCAAGATCTCCTAGCGGGGGGGCGGGAGCAGTTCTTC. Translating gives CASSQDLLAGGREQFF.

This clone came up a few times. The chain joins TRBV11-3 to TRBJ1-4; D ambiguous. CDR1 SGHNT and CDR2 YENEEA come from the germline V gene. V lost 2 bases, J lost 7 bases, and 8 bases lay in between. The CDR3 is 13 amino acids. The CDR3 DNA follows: TGTGCCAGCAGCTTACGTGTCGGTGAAAAACTGTTTTTT. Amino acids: CASSLRVGEKLFF.

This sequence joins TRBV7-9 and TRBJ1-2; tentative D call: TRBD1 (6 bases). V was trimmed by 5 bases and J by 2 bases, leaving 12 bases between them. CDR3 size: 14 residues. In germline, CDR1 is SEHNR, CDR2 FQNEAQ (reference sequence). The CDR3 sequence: CASSPPTGNYGYTF. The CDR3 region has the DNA TGTGCCAGCAGCCCGCCTACAGGGAACTATGGCTACACCTTC. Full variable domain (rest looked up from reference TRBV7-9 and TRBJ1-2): DTGVSQNPRHKITKRGQNVTFRCDPISEHNRLYWYRQTLGQGPEFLTYFQNEAQLEKSRLLSDRFSAERPKGSFSTLEIQRTEQGDSAMYLCASSPPTGNYGYTFGSGTRLTVV.

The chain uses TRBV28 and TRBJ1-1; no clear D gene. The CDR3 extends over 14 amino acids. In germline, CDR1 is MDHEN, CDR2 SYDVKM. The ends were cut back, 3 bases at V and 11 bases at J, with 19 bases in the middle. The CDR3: CASSFPRSVKSAFF. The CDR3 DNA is TGTGCCAGCAGTTTCCCCCGTTCGGTTAAATCGGCTTTCTTT. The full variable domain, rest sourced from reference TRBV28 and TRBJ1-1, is DVKVTQSSRYLVKRTGEKVFLECVQDMDHENMFWYRQDPGLGLRLIYFSYDVKMKEKGDIPEGYSVSREKKERFSLILESASTNQTSMYLCASSFPRSVKSAFFGQGTRLTVV.

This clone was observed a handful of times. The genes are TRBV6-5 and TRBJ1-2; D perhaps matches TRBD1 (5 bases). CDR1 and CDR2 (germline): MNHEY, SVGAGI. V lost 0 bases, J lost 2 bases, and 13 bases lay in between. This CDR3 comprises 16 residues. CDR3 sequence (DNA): TGTGCCAGCAGTTACTCGAGCGGGACGTTGAACTATGGCTACACCTTC. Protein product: CASSYSSGTLNYGYTF.

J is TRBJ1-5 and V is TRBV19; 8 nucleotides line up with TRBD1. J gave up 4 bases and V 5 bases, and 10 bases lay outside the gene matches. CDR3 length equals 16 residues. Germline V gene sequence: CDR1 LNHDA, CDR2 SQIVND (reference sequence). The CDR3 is CASSFRQGSGNQPQHF. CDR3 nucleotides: TGTGCCAGTAGTTTCCGACAGGGGAGTGGGAATCAGCCCCAGCATTTT.

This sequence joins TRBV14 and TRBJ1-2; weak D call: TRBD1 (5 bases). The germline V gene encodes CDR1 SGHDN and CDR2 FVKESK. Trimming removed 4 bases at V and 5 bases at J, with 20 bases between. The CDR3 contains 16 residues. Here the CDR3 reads CASSPWTKDGPYGYTF. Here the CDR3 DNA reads TGTGCCAGCAGCCCTTGGACAAAAGACGGACCTTATGGCTACACCTTC.

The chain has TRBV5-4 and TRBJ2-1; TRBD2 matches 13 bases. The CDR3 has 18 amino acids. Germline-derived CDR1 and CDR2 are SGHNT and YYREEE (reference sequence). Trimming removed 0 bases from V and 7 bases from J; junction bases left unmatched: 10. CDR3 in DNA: TGTGCCAGCAGCTTGGCTGGGACTAGCGGGGCCCTGGGAAATGAGCAGTTCTTC. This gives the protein CASSLAGTSGALGNEQFF.

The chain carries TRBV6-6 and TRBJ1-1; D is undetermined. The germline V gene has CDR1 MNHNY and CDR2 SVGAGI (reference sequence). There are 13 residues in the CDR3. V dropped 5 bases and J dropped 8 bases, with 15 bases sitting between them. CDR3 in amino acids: CASSPDARREAFF. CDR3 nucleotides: TGTGCCAGCAGTCCTGACGCCAGGAGGGAAGCTTTCTTT.

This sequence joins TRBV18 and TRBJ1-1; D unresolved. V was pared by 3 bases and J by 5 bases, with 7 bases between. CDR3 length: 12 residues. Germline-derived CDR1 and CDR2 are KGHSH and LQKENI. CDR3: CASSPRETEAFF. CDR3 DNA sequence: TGTGCCAGCTCACCGAGGGAGACTGAAGCTTTCTTT.

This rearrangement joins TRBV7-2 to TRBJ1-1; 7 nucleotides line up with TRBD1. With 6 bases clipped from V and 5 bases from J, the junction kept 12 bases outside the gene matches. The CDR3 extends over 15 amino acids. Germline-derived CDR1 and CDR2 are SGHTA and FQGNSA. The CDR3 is CASRASLGTVTEAFF. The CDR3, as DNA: TGTGCCAGCAGGGCATCCCTAGGGACAGTTACTGAAGCTTTCTTT.